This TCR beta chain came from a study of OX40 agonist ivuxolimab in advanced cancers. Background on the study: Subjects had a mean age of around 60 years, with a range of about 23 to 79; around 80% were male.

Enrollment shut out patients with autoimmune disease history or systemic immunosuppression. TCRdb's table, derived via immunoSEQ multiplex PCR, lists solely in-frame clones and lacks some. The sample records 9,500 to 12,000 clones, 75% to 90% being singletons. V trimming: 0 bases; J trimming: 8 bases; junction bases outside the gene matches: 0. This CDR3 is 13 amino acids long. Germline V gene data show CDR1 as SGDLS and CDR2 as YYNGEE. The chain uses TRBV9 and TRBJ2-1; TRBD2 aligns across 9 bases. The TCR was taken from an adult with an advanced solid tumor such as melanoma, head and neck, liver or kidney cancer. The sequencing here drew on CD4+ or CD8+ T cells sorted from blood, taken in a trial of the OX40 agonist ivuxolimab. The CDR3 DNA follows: TGTGCCAGCAGCGTAGGCGGGAGGGATGAGCAGTTCTTC. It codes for CASSVGGRDEQFF.